This T cell receptor (beta chain) was identified during a study of T cell changes during pregnancy in multiple sclerosis. Only in-frame clones appear in the TCRdb table, and some are missing; sequencing was by immunoSEQ multiplex PCR. The sample carries about 50,000 clones, 92% recorded once. This clone appeared a few times. The sequences come from CD4+ T cells from peripheral blood mononuclear cells, collected in the third trimester of pregnancy. This receptor was taken from a female donor with multiple sclerosis, enrolled in a pregnancy study.

DNA for the CDR3: TGTGCCAGCAGCTTAATCGGTACAGGCGACCTCCATTTT. Its protein product is CASSLIGTGDLHF. The V and J genes are TRBV7-9 and TRBJ1-5; possibly TRBD1 for D (5 bases). Germline V lookup: CDR1 SEHNR, CDR2 FQNEAQ (reference sequence). V gave up 2 bases and J gave up 16 bases, with 18 bases separating them. CDR3 length: 13 residues.